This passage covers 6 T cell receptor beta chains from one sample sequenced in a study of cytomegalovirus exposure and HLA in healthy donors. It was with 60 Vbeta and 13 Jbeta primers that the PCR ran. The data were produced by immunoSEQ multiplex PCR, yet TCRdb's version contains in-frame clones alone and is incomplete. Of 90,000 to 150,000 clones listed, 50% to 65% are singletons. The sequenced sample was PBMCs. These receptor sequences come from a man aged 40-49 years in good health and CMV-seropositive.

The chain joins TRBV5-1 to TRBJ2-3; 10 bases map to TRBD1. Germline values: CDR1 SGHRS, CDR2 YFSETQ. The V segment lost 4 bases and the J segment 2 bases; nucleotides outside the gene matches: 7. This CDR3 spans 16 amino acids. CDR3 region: CASSVLGQGTTDTQYF. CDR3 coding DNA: TGCGCCAGCAGCGTCTTGGGACAGGGGACCACAGATACGCAGTATTTT. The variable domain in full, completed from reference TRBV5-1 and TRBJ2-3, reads KAGVTQTPRYLIKTRGQQVTLSCSPISGHRSVSWYQQTPGQGLQFLFEYFSETQRNKGNFPGRFSGRQFSNSRSEMNVSTLELGDSALYLCASSVLGQGTTDTQYFGPGTRLTVL.

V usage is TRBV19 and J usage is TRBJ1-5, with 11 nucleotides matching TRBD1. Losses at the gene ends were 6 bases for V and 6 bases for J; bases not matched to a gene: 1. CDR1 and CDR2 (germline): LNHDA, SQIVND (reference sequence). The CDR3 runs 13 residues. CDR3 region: CASRGTGGQPQHF. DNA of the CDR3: TGTGCCAGTAGGGGGACAGGGGGTCAGCCCCAGCATTTT.

The CDR3: CASSIGGGGLFTDTQYF. The CDR3 DNA follows: TGTGCCAGTAGTATTGGGGGGGGCGGTTTGTTCACAGATACGCAGTATTTT. The genes are TRBV19 and TRBJ2-3; tentatively, D is TRBD2 (7 bases). Per germline, CDR1 LNHDA and CDR2 SQIVND (reference sequence). The CDR3 spans 17 residues. V lost 3 bases and J lost 2, with 18 bases in between. Supplemented by reference TRBV19 and TRBJ2-3, the full variable domain reads DGGITQSPKYLFRKEGQNVTLSCEQNLNHDAMYWYRQDPGQGLRLIYYSQIVNDFQKGDIAEGYSVSREKKESFPLTVTSAQKNPTAFYLCASSIGGGGLFTDTQYFGPGTRLTVL.

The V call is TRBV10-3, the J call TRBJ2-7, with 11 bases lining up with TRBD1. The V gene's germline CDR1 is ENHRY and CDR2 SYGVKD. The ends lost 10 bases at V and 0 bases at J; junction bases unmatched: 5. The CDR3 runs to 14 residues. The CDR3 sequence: CATTGTGGSYEQYF. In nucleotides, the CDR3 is TGTGCCACTACAGGGACAGGGGGCTCCTACGAGCAGTACTTC.

Here the CDR3 DNA reads TGTGCCAGCAGCCAATGGCAGCGGGAGACCCAGTACTTC. Encoded protein: CASSQWQRETQYF. This chain uses TRBV14 with TRBJ2-5; D is perhaps TRBD2 (5 bases). Trimming took 2 bases from V and 5 from J, leaving 9 bases between them. The CDR3 totals 13 residues. Germline V lookup: CDR1 SGHDN, CDR2 FVKESK.

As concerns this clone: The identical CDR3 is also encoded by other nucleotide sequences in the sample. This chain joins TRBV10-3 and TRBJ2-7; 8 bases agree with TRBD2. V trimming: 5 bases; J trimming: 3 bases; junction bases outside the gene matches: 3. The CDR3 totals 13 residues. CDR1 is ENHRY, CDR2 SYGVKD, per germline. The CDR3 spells CAISQTSDYEQYF. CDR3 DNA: TGTGCCATCAGTCAGACTAGCGACTACGAGCAGTACTTC.